These 9 T cell receptor beta chains were all obtained from the same sample, sequenced in a study of cytomegalovirus exposure and HLA in healthy donors. The study ran its PCR with 60 Vbeta and 13 Jbeta primers. Clones were read by immunoSEQ multiplex PCR, and TCRdb kept only the in-frame ones, dropping some. The table lists 50,000 to 70,000 clones, roughly 80% of them singletons. Sequencing used PBMCs. The receptors shown here come from a woman aged 35 to 49 in good health and CMV-seronegative.

V and J are TRBV4-1 and TRBJ2-7, with no clear D. CDR1 is MGHRA, CDR2 YSYEKL, per germline. V lost 0 bases and J lost 5, with 8 bases in between. The CDR3 is made up of 13 amino acids. The CDR3 region is CASSQELVHEQYF. DNA of the CDR3: TGCGCCAGCAGCCAAGAGCTAGTCCACGAGCAGTACTTC.

This rearrangement joins TRBV7-3 to TRBJ2-2; D is undetermined. Trimming removed 1 base from V and 5 bases from J, with 14 bases in between. The germline V gene has CDR1 SGHTA and CDR2 FQGTGA. This CDR3 is 16 amino acids long. The CDR3 DNA reads as TGTGCCAGCAGCTTAATGGCAAAGGCCGGGACCGGGGAGCTGTTTTTT. Protein: CASSLMAKAGTGELFF.

This clone was seen a handful of times. The CDR3 loop reads CASGLGQRVTEAFF. The CDR3 nucleotides read TGTGCCAGCGGCCTGGGACAGCGGGTCACTGAAGCTTTCTTT. The chain couples TRBV7-8 to TRBJ1-1; 7 bases map to TRBD1. CDR1 and CDR2 from the germline V gene are SGHVS and FQNEAQ. The CDR3 has 14 amino acids. The V and J ends lost 8 bases and 4 bases, in that order; junction bases with no gene match: 10.

The J gene is TRBJ1-5, the V gene TRBV2; TRBD1 is a possible D gene (5 bases). Trimming removed 3 bases from V and 5 bases from J, with 8 bases in between. Germline CDR1 is SNHLY and CDR2 is FYNNEI. The CDR3 spans 13 residues. The CDR3 DNA follows: TGTGCCAGCAGTGAGGGGACTTATCAGCCCCAGCATTTT. Its protein is CASSEGTYQPQHF.

This chain joins TRBV6-6 and TRBJ1-1, with 7 bases matching TRBD1. CDR3 length: 15 amino acids. V lost 6 bases, J lost 2 bases, and 9 bases stayed unmatched. Germline CDR1 reads MNHNY; CDR2 reads SVGAGI (reference sequence). CDR3 sequence reads: CASRRLTGFNTEAFF. In DNA, the CDR3 is TGTGCCAGCAGACGACTGACAGGGTTCAACACTGAAGCTTTCTTT.

Worth noting for this clone: A read error may produce the germline difference seen at one junction end. The V and J genes are TRBV29-1 and TRBJ2-3; 11 bases agree with TRBD2. The CDR3 is 13 residues long. The germline gives CDR1 SQVTM, CDR2 ANQGSEA. The CDR3 DNA reads TGCAGCGTGATGACTAGCGGGATGCCCTCTCTGAATTTT. Protein sequence: CSVMTSGMPSLNF.

This chain links TRBV27 with TRBJ1-4; TRBD1 is a possible D gene (6 bases). The germline gives CDR1 MNHEY, CDR2 SMNVEV (reference sequence). Trimming took off 3 bases at V and 2 bases at J, with 13 bases between the two ends. This CDR3 comprises 16 residues. In DNA, the CDR3 is TGTGCCAGCAGTTTCTTGGGGGGGCTCACTAATGAAAAACTGTTTTTT. It is translated as CASSFLGGLTNEKLFF.

The chain uses TRBV28 and TRBJ2-7, with D tentatively TRBD1 (5 bases). Germline CDR1 is MDHEN and CDR2 is SYDVKM. Trimming removed 6 bases at V and 2 bases at J, with 8 bases between. The CDR3 runs 12 residues. In DNA, the CDR3 is TGTGCCAGCAGGGACACTGCCTACGAGCAGTACTTC. It is translated as CASRDTAYEQYF.

This chain links TRBV13 with TRBJ2-7, with 13 bases fitting TRBD2. Looked up from germline, CDR1 is PRHDT and CDR2 is FYEKMQ (reference sequence). V gave up 5 bases and J gave up 1 base; unmatched junction bases: 11. The CDR3 is 18 residues long. The CDR3 coding sequence is TGTGCCAGCAGCACTAGCGGGAGGGCCAGGTCGAGGTCCTACGAGCAGTACTTC. Residues: CASSTSGRARSRSYEQYF.